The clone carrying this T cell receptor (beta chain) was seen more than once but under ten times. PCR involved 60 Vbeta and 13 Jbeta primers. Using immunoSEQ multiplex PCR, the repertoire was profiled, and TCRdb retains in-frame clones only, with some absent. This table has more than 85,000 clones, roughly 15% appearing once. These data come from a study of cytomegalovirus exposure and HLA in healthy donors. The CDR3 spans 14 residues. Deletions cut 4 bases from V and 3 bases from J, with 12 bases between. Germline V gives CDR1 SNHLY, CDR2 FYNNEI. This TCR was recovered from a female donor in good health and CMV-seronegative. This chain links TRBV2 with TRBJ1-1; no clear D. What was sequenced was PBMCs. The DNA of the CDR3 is TGTGCCAGCAGTGTAGAGGGTGAGTACACTGAAGCTTTCTTT. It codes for CASSVEGEYTEAFF.